This TCR beta chain was sequenced during a study of blood T cell repertoires in COVID-19. Background on the study: There were acute and convalescent COVID-19 samples, and they came from the United States, Italy and Spain.

As processed by the authors: Amplified reference gene primers provided the basis for estimating nucleated cell counts. Only in-frame clones appear in the TCRdb table, and some are missing; sequencing was by immunoSEQ multiplex PCR. The DNA gave D and trimming, while V, J and clone size come from that table. The table records tens of thousands of clones, approximately 87% of them present only once. The source of this sequence is a man aged 45-65 years with active COVID-19. Sequencing was done on a sample of peripheral blood.

The CDR3 region is CASSLLGGDYNEQFF. The CDR3 region has the DNA TGTGCCAGCAGCTTGTTGGGGGGGGACTACAATGAGCAGTTCTTC. This chain connects TRBV11-3 to TRBJ2-1, with 7 bases that match TRBD2. The CDR3 has 15 residues. Germline-derived CDR1 and CDR2 are SGHNT and YENEEA. Trimming cost V 3 bases and J 3 bases; bases outside gene matches: 5.